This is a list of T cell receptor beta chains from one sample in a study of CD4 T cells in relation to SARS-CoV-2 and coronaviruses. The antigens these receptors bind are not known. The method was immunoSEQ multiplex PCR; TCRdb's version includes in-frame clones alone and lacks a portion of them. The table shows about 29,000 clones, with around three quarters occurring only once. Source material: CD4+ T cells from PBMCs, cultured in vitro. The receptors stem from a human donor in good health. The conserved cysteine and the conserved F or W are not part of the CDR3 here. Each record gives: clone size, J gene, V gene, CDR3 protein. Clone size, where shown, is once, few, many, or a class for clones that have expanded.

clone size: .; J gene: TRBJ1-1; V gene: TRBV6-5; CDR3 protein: ASSYSNTEAF
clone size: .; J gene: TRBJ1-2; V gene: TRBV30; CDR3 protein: AWSTGTGEGYT
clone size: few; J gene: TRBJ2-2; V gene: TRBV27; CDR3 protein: ASPKNTGELF
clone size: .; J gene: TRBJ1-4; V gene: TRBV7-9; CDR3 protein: ASRDKNEKLF
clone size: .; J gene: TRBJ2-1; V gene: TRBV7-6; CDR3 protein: ASSLVGQHLAGGYNEQF
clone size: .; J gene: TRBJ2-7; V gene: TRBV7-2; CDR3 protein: ASSQAGTGAVGQY
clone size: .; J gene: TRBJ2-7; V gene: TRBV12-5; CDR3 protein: ASCVGFSYEQY
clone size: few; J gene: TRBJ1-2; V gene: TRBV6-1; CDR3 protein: ASSEPARVYGYT
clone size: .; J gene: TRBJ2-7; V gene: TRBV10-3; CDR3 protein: AISGLGDEQY
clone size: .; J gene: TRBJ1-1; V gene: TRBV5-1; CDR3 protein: ASSRGQGNEAF
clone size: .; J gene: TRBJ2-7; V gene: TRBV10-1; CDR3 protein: ASRERDRGTYEQY
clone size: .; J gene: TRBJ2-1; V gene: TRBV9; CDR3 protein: ASSPLREGYNEQF
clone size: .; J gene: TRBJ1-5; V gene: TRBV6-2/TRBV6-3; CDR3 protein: ASSYTGQPGGQPQH
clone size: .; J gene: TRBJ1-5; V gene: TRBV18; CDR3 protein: ASSPWGDSNQPQH
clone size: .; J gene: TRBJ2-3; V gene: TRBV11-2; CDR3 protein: ASSQTGNTDTQY
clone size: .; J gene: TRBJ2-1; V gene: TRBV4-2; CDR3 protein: ASSPKGTSGGIYNEQF
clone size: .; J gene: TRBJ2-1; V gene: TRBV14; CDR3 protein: ASSLPGTRRERGAEQF
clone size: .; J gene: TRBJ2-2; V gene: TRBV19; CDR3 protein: ASSFHLTSGDNTGELF
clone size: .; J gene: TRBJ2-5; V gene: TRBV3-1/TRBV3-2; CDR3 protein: ASSQDPYSQETQY
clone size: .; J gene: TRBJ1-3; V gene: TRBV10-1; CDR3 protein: ASRFHRDRSGNTIY
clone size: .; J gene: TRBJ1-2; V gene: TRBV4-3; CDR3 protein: ASSQDGRKGGYGYT
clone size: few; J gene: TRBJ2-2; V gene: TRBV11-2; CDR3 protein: ASSLSDNTGELF
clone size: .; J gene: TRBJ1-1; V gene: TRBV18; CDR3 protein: ASSPLVVNTEAF
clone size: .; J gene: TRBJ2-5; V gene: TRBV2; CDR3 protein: ASSKSGRREETQY
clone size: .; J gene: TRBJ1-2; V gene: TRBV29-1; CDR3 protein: SVEVLPGAIGGYT
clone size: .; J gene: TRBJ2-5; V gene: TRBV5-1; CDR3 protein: ASSWTGTGGETQY
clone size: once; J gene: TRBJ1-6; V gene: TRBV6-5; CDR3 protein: ASSYSVGGSGSPLH
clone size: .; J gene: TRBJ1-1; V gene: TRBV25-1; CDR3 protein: ASSEGTGVNTEAF
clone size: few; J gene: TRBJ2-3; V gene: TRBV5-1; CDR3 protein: ASSYQTGAPTDTQY
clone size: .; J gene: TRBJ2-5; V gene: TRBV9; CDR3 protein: ASSVATGGLETQY
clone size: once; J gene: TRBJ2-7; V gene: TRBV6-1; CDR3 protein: ASSEVQGPYYYEQY
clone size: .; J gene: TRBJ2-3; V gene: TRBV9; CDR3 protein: ASSVPGTSGGKDTQY
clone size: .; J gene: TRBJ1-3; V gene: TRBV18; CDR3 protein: ASSPQRNTIY
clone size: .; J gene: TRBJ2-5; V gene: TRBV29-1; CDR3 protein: SAEGLGGPRAQY
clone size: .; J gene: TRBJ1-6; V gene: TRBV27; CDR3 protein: ASSLSRPRRNSPLH
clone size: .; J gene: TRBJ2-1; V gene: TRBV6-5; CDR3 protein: ASLTVSYNEQF
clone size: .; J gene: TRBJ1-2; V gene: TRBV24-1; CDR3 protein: ATSRRPTRDRGRGYGYT
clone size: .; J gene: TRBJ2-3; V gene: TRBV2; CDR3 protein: ASSVETDTQY
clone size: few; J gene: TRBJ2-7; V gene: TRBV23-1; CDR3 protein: ASSLPYPPRGYEQY
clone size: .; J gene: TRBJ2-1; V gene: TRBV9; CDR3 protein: ASSVLLGNEQF
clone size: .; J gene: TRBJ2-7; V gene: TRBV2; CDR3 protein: ASSEIAREVEQY
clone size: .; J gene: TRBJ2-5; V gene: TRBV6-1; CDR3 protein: ASSERALGVGRGETQY
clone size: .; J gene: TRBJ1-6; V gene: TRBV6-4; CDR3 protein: ASSEQPSSPLH
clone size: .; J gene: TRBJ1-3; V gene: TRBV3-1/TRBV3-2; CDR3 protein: ASSQDFVPGNTIY
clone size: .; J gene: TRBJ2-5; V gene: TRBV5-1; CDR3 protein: ASSQGLAPKQETQY
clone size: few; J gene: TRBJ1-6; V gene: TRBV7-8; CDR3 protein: ASSSFVPLHRYNSPLH
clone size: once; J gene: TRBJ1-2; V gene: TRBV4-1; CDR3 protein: ASSPGEGRGYT
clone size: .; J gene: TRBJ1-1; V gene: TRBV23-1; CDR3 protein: ASSQGQDNTEAF
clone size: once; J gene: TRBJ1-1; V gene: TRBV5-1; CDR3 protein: ASSSTGLRDTEAF
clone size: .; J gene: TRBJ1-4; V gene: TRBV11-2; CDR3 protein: ASATVRLEKLF
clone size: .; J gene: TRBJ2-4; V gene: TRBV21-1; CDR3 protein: ASSKGKGASIWDLDKNIQY
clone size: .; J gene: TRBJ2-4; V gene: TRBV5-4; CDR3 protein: ASSSGLTGLAKNIQY
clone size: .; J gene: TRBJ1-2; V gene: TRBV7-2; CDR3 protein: ASSPYGENYGYT
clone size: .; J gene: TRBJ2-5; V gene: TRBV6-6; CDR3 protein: ASRGPGLQETQY
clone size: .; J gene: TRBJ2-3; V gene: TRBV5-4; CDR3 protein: ASSLWLAGVADTQY
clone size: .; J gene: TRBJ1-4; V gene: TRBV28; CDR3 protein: ASSGQGAPKREKLF
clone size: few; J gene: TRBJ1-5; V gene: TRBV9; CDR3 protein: ASSLGSEDQPQH
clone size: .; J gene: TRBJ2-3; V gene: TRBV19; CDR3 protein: ASSKIAAPSTDTQY
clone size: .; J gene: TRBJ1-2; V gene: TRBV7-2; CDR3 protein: ASKRGDYGYT
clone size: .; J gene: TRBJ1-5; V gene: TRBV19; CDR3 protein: ASSPRTGDWEPQH